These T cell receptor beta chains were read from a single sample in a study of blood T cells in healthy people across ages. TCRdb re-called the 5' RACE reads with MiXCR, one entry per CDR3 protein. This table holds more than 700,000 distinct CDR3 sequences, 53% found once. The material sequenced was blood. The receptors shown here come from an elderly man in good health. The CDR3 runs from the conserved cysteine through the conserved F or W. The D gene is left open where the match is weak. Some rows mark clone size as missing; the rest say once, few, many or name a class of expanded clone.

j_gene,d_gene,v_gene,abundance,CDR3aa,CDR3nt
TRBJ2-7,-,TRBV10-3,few,CAIRDPTGSYEQYF,TGTGCCATCAGGGATCCGACAGGATCCTACGAGCAGTACTTC
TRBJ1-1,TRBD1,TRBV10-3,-,CAISELTGGYTEAFF,TGTGCCATCAGTGAGCTAACAGGGGGATACACTGAAGCTTTCTTT
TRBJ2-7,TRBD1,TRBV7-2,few,CASSDWDRGIDEQYF,TGTGCCAGCAGCGACTGGGACAGGGGAATCGACGAGCAGTACTTC
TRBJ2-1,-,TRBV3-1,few,CASSQLTAYNEQFF,TGTGCCAGCAGCCAGCTCACTGCCTACAATGAGCAGTTCTTC
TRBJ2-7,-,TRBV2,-,CASSAFPYEQYF,TGTGCCAGCAGTGCTTTCCCCTACGAGCAGTACTTC
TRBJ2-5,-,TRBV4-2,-,CASSQAEAGPQYF,TGTGCCAGCAGCCAAGCAGAGGCGGGACCCCAGTACTTC
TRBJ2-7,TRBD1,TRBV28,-,CASSVYQGVNEQYF,TGTGCCAGCAGTGTATATCAGGGGGTCAACGAGCAGTACTTC
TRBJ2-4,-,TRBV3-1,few,CASSQDAGRDIQYF,TGTGCCAGCAGCCAAGACGCGGGTAGGGACATTCAGTACTTC
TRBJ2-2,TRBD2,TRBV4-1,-,CASSQETSANTGELFF,TGCGCCAGCAGCCAAGAGACTAGCGCGAACACCGGGGAGCTGTTTTTT
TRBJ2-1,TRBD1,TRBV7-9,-,CASSEGQFSYNEQFF,TGTGCCAGCAGCGAGGGACAGTTCTCCTACAATGAGCAGTTCTTC
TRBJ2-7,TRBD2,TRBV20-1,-,CSALRLAGVTEQYF,TGCAGTGCTCTGAGACTAGCGGGAGTTACCGAGCAGTACTTC
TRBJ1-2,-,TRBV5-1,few,CASSLEENYGYTF,TGCGCCAGCAGCTTGGAAGAGAACTATGGCTACACCTTC
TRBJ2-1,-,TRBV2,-,CASKGSWEQFF,TGTGCCAGCAAAGGCAGCTGGGAGCAGTTCTTC
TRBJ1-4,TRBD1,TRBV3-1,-,CASSLSDRGGSNEKLFF,TGTGCCAGCAGCCTGTCGGACAGGGGGGGCTCTAATGAAAAACTGTTTTTT
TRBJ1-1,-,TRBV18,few,CASSPSTTGWNTEAFF,TGTGCCAGCTCACCATCAACTACAGGGTGGAACACTGAAGCTTTCTTT
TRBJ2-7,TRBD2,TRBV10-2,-,CANVSGVLSYEQYF,TGCGCCAACGTAAGCGGGGTCCTCTCCTACGAGCAGTACTTC
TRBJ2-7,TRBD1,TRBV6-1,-,CASTPGQGTYNEQYF,TGTGCCAGCACCCCGGGACAGGGGACCTACAATGAGCAGTACTTC
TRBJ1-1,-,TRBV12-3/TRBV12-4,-,CASRKFRPRTEMNTEAFF,TGTGCCAGCAGAAAGTTTAGGCCCCGGACAGAAATGAACACTGAAGCTTTCTTT
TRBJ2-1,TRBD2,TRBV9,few,CASSVVGGPPVDEQFF,TGTGCCAGCAGCGTAGTGGGAGGGCCCCCGGTCGATGAGCAGTTCTTC
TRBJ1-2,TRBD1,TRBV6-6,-,CATLTGANYGYTF,TGTGCCACCCTGACAGGGGCCAACTATGGCTACACCTTC
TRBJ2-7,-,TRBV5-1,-,CASSVARFYEQYF,TGCGCCAGCAGCGTGGCCAGATTCTACGAGCAGTACTTC
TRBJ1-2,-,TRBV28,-,CASTQGLNYGYTF,TGTGCCAGCACCCAGGGTTTAAACTATGGCTACACCTTC
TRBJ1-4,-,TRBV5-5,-,CASSFGPSEKLFF,TGTGCCAGCAGCTTTGGGCCGTCGGAAAAACTGTTTTTT
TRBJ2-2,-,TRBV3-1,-,CASSQRGAGELFF,TGTGCCAGCAGTCAAAGGGGCGCCGGGGAGCTGTTTTTT
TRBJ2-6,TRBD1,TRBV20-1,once,CSASLIRGYGTNVLTF,TGCAGTGCGAGTCTAATCAGGGGGTATGGGACCAACGTCCTGACTTTC
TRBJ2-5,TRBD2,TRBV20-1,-,CSARDVSGRALGYNEQYF,TGCAGTGCTAGAGATGTAAGCGGGAGGGCCCTGGGTTACAATGAGCAGTACTTC
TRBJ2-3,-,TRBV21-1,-,CASSRRTGLGSTDTQYF,TGTGCCAGCAGCCGCCGTACAGGGTTGGGGAGCACAGATACGCAGTATTTT
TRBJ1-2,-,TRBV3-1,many,CASSRAGSGYTF,TGTGCCAGCAGCCGCGCAGGGTCTGGCTACACCTTC
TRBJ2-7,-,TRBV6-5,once,CASRRDSYYEQYF,TGTGCCAGCAGACGGGACTCTTACTACGAGCAGTACTTC
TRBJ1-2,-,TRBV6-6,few,CASSLTGAYGYTF,TGTGCCAGCAGTTTAACCGGGGCCTATGGCTACACCTTC
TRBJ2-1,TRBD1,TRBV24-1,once,CATSEQGQGYNEQFF,TGTGCCACCAGTGAACAGGGACAGGGCTACAATGAGCAGTTCTTC
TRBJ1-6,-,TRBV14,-,CASSHISGRINSPLHF,TGTGCCAGCAGCCATATATCTGGACGTATTAATTCACCCCTCCACTTT
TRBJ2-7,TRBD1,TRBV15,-,CATSNVKGAHEQYF,TGTGCCACCAGCAACGTCAAGGGGGCCCACGAGCAGTACTTC
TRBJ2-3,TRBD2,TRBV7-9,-,CASSFGTSGSKVQDRDAYF,TGTGCCAGCAGCTTCGGGACTAGCGGGAGTAAGGTGCAGGACAGAGACGCGTATTTT
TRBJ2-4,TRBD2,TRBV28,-,CASSYNFLAGKNTQYF,TGTGCCAGCAGTTACAACTTTTTAGCGGGGAAAAACACTCAGTACTTC
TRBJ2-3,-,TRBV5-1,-,CASSLGDLSSTDTQYF,TGCGCCAGCAGCTTGGGCGACCTGTCTAGCACAGATACGCAGTATTTT
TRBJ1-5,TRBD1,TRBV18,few,CASSQVQGAQPQHF,TGTGCCAGCTCTCAGGTACAGGGGGCCCAGCCCCAGCATTTT
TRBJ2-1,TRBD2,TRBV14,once,CASSAGGLAGTQFF,TGTGCCAGCAGCGCGGGGGGTCTAGCGGGAACGCAGTTCTTC
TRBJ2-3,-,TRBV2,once,CASSKNGAFDTQYF,TGTGCCAGCAGCAAGAACGGGGCTTTTGATACGCAGTATTTT
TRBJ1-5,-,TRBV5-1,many,CASSLEGNSNQPQHF,TGCGCCAGCAGCTTGGAGGGAAATAGCAATCAGCCCCAGCATTTT